The 25 T cell receptor beta chains below come from one sample, sequenced in a study of OX40 agonist ivuxolimab in advanced cancers. Assay used: immunoSEQ multiplex PCR; TCRdb lists only in-frame clones, some missing. The sample contains about 73,000 clones, more than 80% of which appear only once. Sample: CD4+ or CD8+ T cells sorted from blood, taken in a trial of the OX40 agonist ivuxolimab. The source of these receptors is an adult with an advanced solid tumor such as melanoma, head and neck, liver or kidney cancer.

The rearrangement links TRBV6-6 to TRBJ2-7, with 10 nucleotides matching TRBD1. This CDR3 is built from 15 residues. Trimming took 5 bases from V and 5 from J; bases not matched to a gene: 9. Germline V CDR1 and CDR2: MNHNY, SVGAGI (reference sequence). DNA of the CDR3: TGTGCCAGCAGTCGACCGGGACAGGGGATCAACGAGCAGTACTTC. Amino acids: CASSRPGQGINEQYF.

This clone was seen a single time. V gene TRBV27 combines with J gene TRBJ2-5; 8 bases are a match to TRBD2. Trimming cost V 5 bases and J 7 bases; bases outside gene matches: 9. Germline CDR1 reads MNHEY; CDR2 reads SMNVEV (reference sequence). The CDR3 totals 14 residues. The CDR3 nucleotides read TGTGCCAGCAGTCCAAATTTCAGCGGGGGGACCCAGTACTTC. Its protein is CASSPNFSGGTQYF.

The genes are TRBV2 and TRBJ2-7, with 11 nucleotides matching TRBD1. The CDR3 is 14 residues long. After removal of 4 bases from V and 2 bases from J, the junction contained 1 base not matched to a gene. Germline CDR1 reads SNHLY; CDR2 reads FYNNEI. CDR3: CASSGGQGAYEQYF. CDR3 DNA: TGTGCCAGCAGTGGGGGACAGGGGGCCTACGAGCAGTACTTC.

The V and J genes are TRBV7-9 and TRBJ1-4; tentatively, D is TRBD1 (6 bases). CDR3 size: 15 residues. With 5 bases removed from V and 7 bases from J, the gap between germline ends came to 17 bases. Germline-derived CDR1 and CDR2 are SEHNR and FQNEAQ (reference sequence). CDR3 coding DNA: TGTGCCAGCAGCCAGAGTGGGGGGGCGCGTGAAAAACTGTTTTTT. Translated: CASSQSGGAREKLFF.

This clone appeared a single time. The chain uses TRBV5-1 and TRBJ1-4; D is uncertain. V lost 5 bases, J lost 5 bases, and 10 bases lay in between. CDR1 SGHRS and CDR2 YFSETQ come from the germline V gene. This CDR3 has 13 residues. CDR3 DNA: TGCGCCAGCAGTAATGTAAGAAATGAAAAACTGTTTTTT. Encoded protein: CASSNVRNEKLFF.

V gene TRBV4-2 combines with J gene TRBJ2-1, with D unresolved. Trimming left V 3 bases short and J 4 bases short, with 10 bases between. Germline lookup yields CDR1 LGHNA and CDR2 YNFKEQ. The CDR3 contains 14 residues. The CDR3 loop reads CASSQGVGYNEQFF. The CDR3 DNA sequence: TGTGCCAGCAGCCAGGGCGTAGGGTACAATGAGCAGTTCTTC.

V and J are TRBV11-3 and TRBJ1-4; no clear D gene. The CDR3 consists of 13 residues. Trimming took off 5 bases at V and 3 bases at J, with 7 bases between the two ends. Germline CDR1 is SGHNT and CDR2 is YENEEA. CDR3: CASSPRPNEKLFF. The CDR3 nucleotides are TGTGCCAGCAGCCCGCGGCCTAATGAAAAACTGTTTTTT.

V usage is TRBV7-2 and J usage is TRBJ2-7; 9 bases are a match to TRBD2. This CDR3 has 16 amino acids. V dropped 3 bases and J dropped 0; count of bases not matched to a gene: 6. Germline V gene sequence: CDR1 SGHTA, CDR2 FQGNSA. The DNA of the CDR3 is TGTGCCAGCAGCTTGCTCCTAGCGGGATTCTCCTACGAGCAGTACTTC. It codes for CASSLLLAGFSYEQYF. The variable domain in full, completed from reference TRBV7-2 and TRBJ2-7, reads GAGVSQSPSNKVTEKGKDVELRCDPISGHTALYWYRQSLGQGLEFLIYFQGNSAPDKSGLPSDRFSAERTGGSVSTLTIQRTQQEDSAVYLCASSLLLAGFSYEQYFGPGTRLTVT.

The V gene is TRBV10-3, the J gene TRBJ1-1; D not certain. CDR1 ENHRY and CDR2 SYGVKD come from the germline V gene. CDR3 length equals 13 residues. V gave up 3 bases and J gave up 1 base, with 6 bases separating them. The CDR3 region is CAISDKENTEAFF. The CDR3 DNA reads TGTGCCATCAGTGATAAGGAGAACACTGAAGCTTTCTTT.

This chain links TRBV4-2 with TRBJ2-7, with 10 bases aligning to TRBD2. Germline V CDR1 and CDR2: LGHNA, YNFKEQ. V gave up 5 bases and J gave up 2 bases; unmatched junction bases: 12. The CDR3 covers 17 residues. The DNA for the CDR3 is TGTGCCAGCAGCTCCCGGGTAGCGGGAGGACAAACCTACGAGCAGTACTTC. This gives the protein CASSSRVAGGQTYEQYF.

The V and J genes are TRBV6-1 and TRBJ2-1; possibly TRBD2 for D (6 bases). The CDR3 has 14 amino acids. CDR1 and CDR2 (germline): MNHNS, SASEGT. V was cut by 7 bases and J by 7 bases, with 17 bases left in between. As DNA, the CDR3 is TGTGCCAGCACCCTTGGAGCGGGTAATAATGAGCAGTTCTTC. Its protein product is CASTLGAGNNEQFF.

V gene TRBV28 combines with J gene TRBJ2-5; 8 nucleotides match TRBD2. The CDR3 contains 14 residues. Losses at the gene ends were 8 bases for V and 5 bases for J; bases not matched to a gene: 10. The germline CDR1 and CDR2 sequences are MDHEN and SYDVKM. This chain's CDR3 is CASGVGRAWETQYF. The CDR3 DNA follows: TGTGCCAGCGGCGTCGGGAGGGCCTGGGAGACCCAGTACTTC.

With regard to this clone: Distinct nucleotide sequences in the sample also encode this CDR3. The chain combines TRBV5-6 with TRBJ2-5; D gene unclear. Germline V lookup: CDR1 SGHDT, CDR2 YYEEEE. The CDR3 covers 15 residues. The V end was cut by 0 bases, the J end by 5 bases, with 14 bases between. In nucleotides, the CDR3 is TGTGCCAGCAGCTTGGCGGGTCTGACACAGGAGACCCAGTACTTC. Translated: CASSLAGLTQETQYF.

V usage is TRBV19 and J usage is TRBJ1-5, with 7 bases that match TRBD1. The ends lost 2 bases at V and 2 bases at J; junction bases unmatched: 6. Germline V lookup: CDR1 LNHDA, CDR2 SQIVND (reference sequence). The CDR3 is made up of 16 amino acids. The CDR3 coding sequence is TGTGCCAGTAGTATAAGGGGGACAGTTGGCAATCAGCCCCAGCATTTT. This sequence encodes CASSIRGTVGNQPQHF.

This clone was detected once. The chain carries TRBV19 and TRBJ1-4, with TRBD1 matching 7 bases. Trimming cost V 7 bases and J 5 bases; bases outside gene matches: 4. CDR3 length: 13 residues. Per the germline V gene, CDR1 is LNHDA and CDR2 is SQIVND (reference sequence). The CDR3 DNA reads as TGTGCCAGTAAGGACAGGATCAATGAAAAACTGTTTTTT. It specifies CASKDRINEKLFF.

This chain uses TRBV10-3 with TRBJ2-2; 14 bases agree with TRBD2. This CDR3 is 17 amino acids long. With V trimmed by 6 bases and J by 4 bases, 7 bases remained unmatched. Germline loops: CDR1 ENHRY, CDR2 SYGVKD. The CDR3, as DNA: TGTGCCATCAGGGGGACTAGCGGGAGCAATGGCACCGGGGAGCTGTTTTTT. Protein sequence: CAIRGTSGSNGTGELFF.

J is TRBJ2-3 and V is TRBV4-3, with no clear D. Trimming took 3 bases from V and 1 from J, leaving 17 bases between them. This CDR3 contains 17 residues. Germline V gene lookup returns CDR1 LGHNA and CDR2 YSLEER. CDR3 sequence: CASSQAPFGDGTDTQYF. DNA for the CDR3: TGCGCCAGCAGCCAGGCGCCGTTTGGAGATGGCACAGATACGCAGTATTTT.

This chain connects TRBV7-6 to TRBJ2-3; 10 bases fit TRBD1. The CDR3 extends over 17 amino acids. Germline CDR1 reads SGHVS; CDR2 reads FNYEAQ. V shed 5 bases, J shed 5 bases, and the junction held 13 bases outside the gene matches. The CDR3 protein is CASSITGVGTGEDTQYF. For the CDR3, the DNA is TGTGCCAGCAGCATTACCGGAGTGGGGACAGGGGAAGATACGCAGTATTTT.

A single count supports this clone. The chain uses TRBV19 and TRBJ2-5, with no clear D. The CDR3 length is 12 residues. Germline CDR1 LNHDA, CDR2 SQIVND (reference sequence). The ends were cut back, 6 bases at V and 5 bases at J, with 10 bases in the middle. The DNA for the CDR3 is TGTGCCAGTAGCCCCAGTCGGGAGACCCAGTACTTC. Translation: CASSPSRETQYF.

V is TRBV19 and J is TRBJ1-2; D perhaps matches TRBD1 (5 bases). V lost 8 bases, J lost 2 bases, and 6 bases lay in between. CDR1 is LNHDA, CDR2 SQIVND, per germline (reference sequence). The CDR3 contains 11 residues. The CDR3 region is CASRQNYGYTF. The CDR3 DNA follows: TGTGCCAGTCGACAGAACTATGGCTACACCTTC.

In its sample, this clone was seen once. The gene calls are TRBV15 and TRBJ2-3; D is undetermined. The CDR3 loop spans 14 amino acids. Germline values: CDR1 LNHNV, CDR2 YYDKDF (reference sequence). The ends were cut back, 0 bases at V and 7 bases at J, with 11 bases in the middle. The CDR3 sequence is CATSRDRSSYTQYF. CDR3 nucleotides: TGTGCCACCAGCAGAGATAGGAGCAGTTATACGCAGTATTTT.

CDR3 residues: CASSNNQAPNEQFF. CDR3 in DNA: TGTGCCAGTAGTAATAACCAGGCGCCCAATGAGCAGTTCTTC. This chain links TRBV19 with TRBJ2-1; D remains unclear. The V and J ends lost 4 bases and 6 bases respectively, with 13 bases between them. CDR1 and CDR2 from the germline V gene are LNHDA and SQIVND (reference sequence). The CDR3 totals 14 residues. The full variable domain, rest sourced from reference TRBV19 and TRBJ2-1, is DGGITQSPKYLFRKEGQNVTLSCEQNLNHDAMYWYRQDPGQGLRLIYYSQIVNDFQKGDIAEGYSVSREKKESFPLTVTSAQKNPTAFYLCASSNNQAPNEQFFGPGTRLTVL.

The rearrangement uses TRBV7-2 and TRBJ1-2, with no clear D. This CDR3 is built from 15 residues. CDR1 and CDR2 (germline): SGHTA, FQGNSA. V gave up 2 bases and J gave up 4 bases, with 14 bases separating them. Here the CDR3 reads CASSLYLDVGYGYTF. The CDR3, as DNA: TGTGCCAGCAGCTTATACCTAGACGTGGGCTATGGCTACACCTTC.

The V and J genes are TRBV11-2 and TRBJ2-2; 12 bases are a match to TRBD2. This CDR3 has 17 residues. The germline gives CDR1 SGHAT, CDR2 FQNNGV. Trimming at V came to 5 bases and at J to 4 bases, leaving 8 bases not matched to a gene. CDR3 in DNA: TGTGCCAGCAGCGTGCCTACTAGCGGGAGGCTCACCGGGGAGCTGTTTTTT. Its protein is CASSVPTSGRLTGELFF.

V is TRBV19 and J is TRBJ2-3, with 15 nucleotides matching TRBD2. This CDR3 has 17 amino acids. Germline V gives CDR1 LNHDA, CDR2 SQIVND (reference sequence). The V segment lost 3 bases and the J segment 6 bases; nucleotides outside the gene matches: 7. CDR3 nucleotides: TGTGCCAGTAGTATCGGACTAGCGGGAGGGCCCCCGGATACGCAGTATTTT. Its protein product is CASSIGLAGGPPDTQYF.